The 9 T cell receptor beta chains below were found in one sample sequenced in a study of blood T cell repertoires in COVID-19. Measured with immunoSEQ multiplex PCR; TCRdb has only the in-frame clones, and not every one. Of 300,000 to 400,000 clones listed, around 87% were seen once; the top ten hold roughly 6.3%. Source material: peripheral blood. The receptors shown here come from a woman in her forties or fifties with COVID-19, enrolled during active disease.

The rearrangement joins TRBV7-9 to TRBJ2-1; TRBD1 matches at 7 bases. The germline CDR1 and CDR2 sequences are SEHNR and FQNEAQ (reference sequence). The CDR3 totals 15 residues. J was trimmed by 0 bases and V by 6 bases; bases with no gene match: 5. The CDR3: CASRRTGDSYNEQFF. As DNA, the CDR3 is TGTGCCAGCAGACGAACAGGGGACTCCTACAATGAGCAGTTCTTC.

The rearrangement uses TRBV7-8 and TRBJ2-1, with a weak D call TRBD2 (7 bases). CDR3 length: 16 amino acids. V lost 1 base and J lost 6, with 16 bases in between. The germline V gene has CDR1 SGHVS and CDR2 FQNEAQ. Here the CDR3 DNA reads TGTGCCAGCAGCTTAGTGGGGGGGCTAGCGGTCAATGAGCAGTTCTTC. Its protein is CASSLVGGLAVNEQFF.

V is TRBV19 and J is TRBJ1-2; TRBD1 matches at 11 bases. V gave up 5 bases and J gave up 4 bases; unmatched junction bases: 3. Germline V gene lookup returns CDR1 LNHDA and CDR2 SQIVND (reference sequence). This CDR3 comprises 14 residues. CDR3 nucleotide sequence: TGTGCCAGTAGTGAGGACAGGGGGCTCTATGGCTACACCTTC. Amino acids: CASSEDRGLYGYTF.

Here the CDR3 DNA reads TGTGCCAGCAGCTCTAGATCACAGGGGGAACAGTTCTTC. Translation gives CASSSRSQGEQFF. The rearrangement uses TRBV7-3 and TRBJ2-1; TRBD1 matches at 8 bases. V lost 4 bases and J lost 13; bases outside the gene matches: 9. CDR1 and CDR2 from the germline V gene are SGHTA and FQGTGA. The CDR3 length is 13 residues.

About this clone itself: Compared with germline, one end of the junction differs, possibly owing to a read error. The CDR3 sequence is CASSFSGVENLPLHF. DNA of the CDR3: TGTGCCAGCAGCTTTAGTGGTGTGGAGAATTTACCCCTCCACTTT. The rearrangement links TRBV7-8 to TRBJ1-6; no firm D call. The V gene's germline CDR1 is SGHVS and CDR2 FQNEAQ. The CDR3 is 15 residues long.

V is TRBV7-9 and J is TRBJ1-2, with a possible D match to TRBD1 (5 bases). The CDR3 runs 16 residues. V lost 0 bases to trimming and J lost 6 bases, with 17 bases between them. Germline CDR1 reads SEHNR; CDR2 reads FQNEAQ (reference sequence). CDR3 in amino acids: CASSLAGHETRDGYTF. CDR3 bases: TGTGCCAGCAGCTTAGCGGGGCATGAAACACGGGATGGCTACACCTTC.

This chain joins TRBV3-1 (or the pseudogene TRBV3-2) and TRBJ2-1, with D possibly TRBD2 on 6 matching bases. V lost 1 base, J lost 0 bases, and 7 bases lay in between. Germline CDR1 and CDR2: LGHDT and YNNKEL (reference sequence). The CDR3 is made up of 15 amino acids. As DNA, the CDR3 is TGTGCCAGCAGCCAAGCCGGGAGCTCCTACAATGAGCAGTTCTTC. Protein: CASSQAGSSYNEQFF.

The V and J genes are TRBV5-5 and TRBJ1-1; maybe TRBD1 (5 bases). Germline V gene lookup returns CDR1 SGHKS and CDR2 YYEKEE (reference sequence). The CDR3 spans 16 residues. V lost 0 bases to trimming and J lost 5 bases, with 17 bases between them. The CDR3 DNA is TGTGCCAGCAGCTTGGTTGTAGGGCAGGGCGGAACTGAAGCTTTCTTT. As protein: CASSLVVGQGGTEAFF.

This clone was counted only a few times. The genes are TRBV11-3 and TRBJ2-7; 13 nucleotides line up with TRBD2. This CDR3 spans 17 amino acids. Germline-derived CDR1 and CDR2 are SGHNT and YENEEA. With V trimmed by 5 bases and J by 12 bases, 19 bases remained unmatched. The CDR3, as DNA: TGTGCCAGCAGCCAACCGTACCGCCTTGGACTAGCGGGAGTGTTGTACTTC. Its translation is CASSQPYRLGLAGVLYF.